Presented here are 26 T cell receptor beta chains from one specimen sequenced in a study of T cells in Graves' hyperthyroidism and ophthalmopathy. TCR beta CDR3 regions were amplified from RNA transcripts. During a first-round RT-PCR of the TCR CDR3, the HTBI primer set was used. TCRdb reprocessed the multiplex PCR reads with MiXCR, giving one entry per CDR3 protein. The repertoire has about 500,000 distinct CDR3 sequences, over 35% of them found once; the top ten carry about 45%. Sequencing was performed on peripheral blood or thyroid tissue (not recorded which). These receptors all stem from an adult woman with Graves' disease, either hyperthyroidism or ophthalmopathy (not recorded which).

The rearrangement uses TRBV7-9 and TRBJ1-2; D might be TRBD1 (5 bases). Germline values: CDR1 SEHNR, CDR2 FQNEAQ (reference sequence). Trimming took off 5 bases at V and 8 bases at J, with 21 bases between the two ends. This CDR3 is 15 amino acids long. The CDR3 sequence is CASSHSGQGPTGYTF. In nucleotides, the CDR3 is TGTGCCAGCAGCCATTCCGGGCAGGGACCAACGGGCTACACCTTC.

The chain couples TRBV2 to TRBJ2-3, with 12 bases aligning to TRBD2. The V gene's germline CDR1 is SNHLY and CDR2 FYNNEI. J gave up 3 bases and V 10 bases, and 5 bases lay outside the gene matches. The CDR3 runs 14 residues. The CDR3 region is CATQTSGRTDTQYF. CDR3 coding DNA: TGTGCCACCCAGACTAGCGGGAGAACAGATACGCAGTATTTT. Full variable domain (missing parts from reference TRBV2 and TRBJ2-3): EPEVTQTPSHQVTQMGQEVILRCVPISNHLYFYWYRQILGQKVEFLVSFYNNEISEKSEIFDDQFSVERPDGSNFTLKIRSTKLEDSAMYFCATQTSGRTDTQYFGPGTRLTVL.

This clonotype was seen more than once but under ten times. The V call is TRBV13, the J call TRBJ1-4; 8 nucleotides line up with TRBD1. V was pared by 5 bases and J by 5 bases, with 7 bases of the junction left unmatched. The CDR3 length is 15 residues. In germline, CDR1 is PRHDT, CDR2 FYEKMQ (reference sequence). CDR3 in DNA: TGTGCCAGCAGCGAATTACAGGGGGGGAATGAAAAACTGTTTTTT. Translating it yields CASSELQGGNEKLFF.

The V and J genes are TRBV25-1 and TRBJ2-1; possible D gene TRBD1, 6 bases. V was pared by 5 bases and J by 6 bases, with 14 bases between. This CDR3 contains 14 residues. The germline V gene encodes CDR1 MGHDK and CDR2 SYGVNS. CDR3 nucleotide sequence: TGTGCCAGCAGTAAGGTCGGGACACCCAATGAGCAGTTCTTC. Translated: CASSKVGTPNEQFF.

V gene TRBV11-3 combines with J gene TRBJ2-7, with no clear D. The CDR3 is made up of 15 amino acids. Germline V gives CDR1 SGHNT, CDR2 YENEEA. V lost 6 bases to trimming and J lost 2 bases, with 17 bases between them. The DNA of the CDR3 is TGTGCCAGCAGTTTTCAGACAAGTCGAACCTACGAGCAGTACTTC. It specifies CASSFQTSRTYEQYF.

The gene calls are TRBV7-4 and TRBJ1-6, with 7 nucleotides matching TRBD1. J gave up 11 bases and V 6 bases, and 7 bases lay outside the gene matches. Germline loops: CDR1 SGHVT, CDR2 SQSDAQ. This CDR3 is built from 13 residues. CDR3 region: CASSSDRLAPLHF. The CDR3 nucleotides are TGTGCCAGCAGTTCGGACAGGCTGGCACCCCTCCACTTT.

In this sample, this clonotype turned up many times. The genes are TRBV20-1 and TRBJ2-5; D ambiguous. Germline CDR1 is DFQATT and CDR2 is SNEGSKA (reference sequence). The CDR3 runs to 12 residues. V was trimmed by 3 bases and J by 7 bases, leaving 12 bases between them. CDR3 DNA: TGCAGTGCTAGGGACCGCTTAGTGACCCAGTACTTC. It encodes CSARDRLVTQYF.

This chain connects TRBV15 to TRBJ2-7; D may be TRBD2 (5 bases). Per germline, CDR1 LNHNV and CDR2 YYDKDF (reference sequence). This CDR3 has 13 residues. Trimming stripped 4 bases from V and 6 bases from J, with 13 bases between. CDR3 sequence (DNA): TGTGCCACCAGCATAACTAGGGTGCGCGAGCAGTACTTC. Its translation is CATSITRVREQYF.

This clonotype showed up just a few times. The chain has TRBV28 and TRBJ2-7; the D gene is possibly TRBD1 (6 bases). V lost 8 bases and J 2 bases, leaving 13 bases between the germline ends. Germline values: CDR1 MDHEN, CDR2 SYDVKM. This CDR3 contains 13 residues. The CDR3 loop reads CASGDTGTYEQYF. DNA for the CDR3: TGTGCCAGCGGCGATACAGGGACCTACGAGCAGTACTTC.

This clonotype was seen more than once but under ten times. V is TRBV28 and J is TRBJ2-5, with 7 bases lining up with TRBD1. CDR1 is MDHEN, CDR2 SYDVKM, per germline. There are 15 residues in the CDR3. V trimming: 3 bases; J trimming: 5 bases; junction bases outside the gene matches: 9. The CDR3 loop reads CASSLRQGDIETQYF. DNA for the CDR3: TGTGCCAGCAGTTTGAGACAGGGCGATATTGAGACCCAGTACTTC.

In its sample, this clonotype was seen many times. This CDR3 reads CASSVHGLAGADTGELFF. The CDR3 DNA sequence: TGTGCCAGCAGCGTACACGGACTAGCGGGAGCCGACACCGGGGAGCTGTTTTTT. V usage is TRBV9 and J usage is TRBJ2-2; 13 nucleotides agree with TRBD2. V gave up 1 base and J gave up 3 bases; unmatched junction bases: 6. The length of the CDR3 is 18 residues. From germline, CDR1 is SGDLS and CDR2 YYNGEE.

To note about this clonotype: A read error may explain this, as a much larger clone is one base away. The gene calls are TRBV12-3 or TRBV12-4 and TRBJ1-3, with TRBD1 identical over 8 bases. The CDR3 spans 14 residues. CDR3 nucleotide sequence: TGTGCCAGCAGGCCAGGGGGCTCTGGAGACACCATATATTTT. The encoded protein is CASRPGGSGDTIYF.

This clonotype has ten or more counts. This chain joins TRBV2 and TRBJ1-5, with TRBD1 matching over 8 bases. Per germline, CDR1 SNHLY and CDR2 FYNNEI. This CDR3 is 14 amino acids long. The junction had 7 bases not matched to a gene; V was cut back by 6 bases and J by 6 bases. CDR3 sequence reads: CASRTGTGGQPQHF. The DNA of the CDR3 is TGTGCCAGCAGGACCGGGACAGGCGGTCAGCCCCAGCATTTT. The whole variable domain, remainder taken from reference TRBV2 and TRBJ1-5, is EPEVTQTPSHQVTQMGQEVILRCVPISNHLYFYWYRQILGQKVEFLVSFYNNEISEKSEIFDDQFSVERPDGSNFTLKIRSTKLEDSAMYFCASRTGTGGQPQHFGDGTRLSIL.

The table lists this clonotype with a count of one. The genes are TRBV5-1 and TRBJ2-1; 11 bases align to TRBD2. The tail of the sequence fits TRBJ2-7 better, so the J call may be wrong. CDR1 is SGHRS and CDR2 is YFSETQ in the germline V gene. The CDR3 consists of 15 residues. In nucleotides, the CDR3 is TGCGCCAGCAGCGCCGTTAGCGGGAGGGACGATGAGCAGTACTTC. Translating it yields CASSAVSGRDDEQYF.

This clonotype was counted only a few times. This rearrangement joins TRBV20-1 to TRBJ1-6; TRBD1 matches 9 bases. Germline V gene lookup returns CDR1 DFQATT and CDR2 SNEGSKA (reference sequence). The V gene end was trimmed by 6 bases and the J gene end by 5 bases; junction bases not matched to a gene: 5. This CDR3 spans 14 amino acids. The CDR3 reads CSALDRGNNSPLHF. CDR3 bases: TGCAGTGCCCTGGACAGGGGAAATAATTCACCCCTCCACTTT.

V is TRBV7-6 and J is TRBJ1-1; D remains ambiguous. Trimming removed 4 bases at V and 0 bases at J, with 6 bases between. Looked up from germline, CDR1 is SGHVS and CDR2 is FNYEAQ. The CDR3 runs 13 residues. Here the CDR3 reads CASSSMLNTEAFF. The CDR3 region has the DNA TGTGCCAGCAGCTCCATGTTGAACACTGAAGCTTTCTTT.

In nucleotides, the CDR3 is TGTGCCAGCAGGGGCCGGGGCAGCACCGGGGAGCTGTTTTTT. Translated, it gives CASRGRGSTGELFF. This chain connects TRBV7-8 to TRBJ2-2; D is tentatively TRBD1 or TRBD2 (5 bases each). Germline V gene data show CDR1 as SGHVS and CDR2 as FQNEAQ. The CDR3 is 14 amino acids. Trimming removed 6 bases from V and 4 bases from J, with 12 bases in between.

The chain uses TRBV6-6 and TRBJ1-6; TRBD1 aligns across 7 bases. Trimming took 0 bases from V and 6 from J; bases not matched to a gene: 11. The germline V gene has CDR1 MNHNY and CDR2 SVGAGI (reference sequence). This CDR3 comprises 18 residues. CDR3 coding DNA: TGTGCCAGCAGTTACTCGTTCGACAGGGCCGGTGCTAATTCACCCCTCCACTTT. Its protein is CASSYSFDRAGANSPLHF.

In DNA, the CDR3 is TGTGCCAGCAGTGGGGAGGGAGCCTACGAGCAGTACTTC. It specifies CASSGEGAYEQYF. J is TRBJ2-7 and V is TRBV28; 7 nucleotides align to TRBD2. The V gene end was trimmed by 5 bases and the J gene end by 2 bases; junction bases not matched to a gene: 3. The CDR3 runs 13 residues. Germline V gene lookup returns CDR1 MDHEN and CDR2 SYDVKM.

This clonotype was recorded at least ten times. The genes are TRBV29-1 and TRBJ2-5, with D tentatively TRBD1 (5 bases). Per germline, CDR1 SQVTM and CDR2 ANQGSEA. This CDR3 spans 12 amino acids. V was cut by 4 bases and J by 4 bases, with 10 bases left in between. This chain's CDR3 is CSVGDSGETQYF. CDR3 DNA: TGCAGCGTTGGAGACAGTGGAGAGACCCAGTACTTC. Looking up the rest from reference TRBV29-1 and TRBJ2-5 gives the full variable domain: SAVISQKPSRDICQRGTSLTIQCQVDSQVTMMFWYRQQPGQSLTLIATANQGSEATYESGFVIDKFPISRPNLTFSTLTVSNMSPEDSSIYLCSVGDSGETQYFGPGTRLLVL.

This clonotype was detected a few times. In DNA form, the CDR3 reads TGTGCCAGCAACAACGGAGGCTCCTATAATTCACCCCTCCACTTT. This gives the protein CASNNGGSYNSPLHF. V gene TRBV27 combines with J gene TRBJ1-6; D is unresolved. Deletions cut 7 bases from V and 0 bases from J, with 10 bases between. Germline values: CDR1 MNHEY, CDR2 SMNVEV (reference sequence). This CDR3 has 15 amino acids.

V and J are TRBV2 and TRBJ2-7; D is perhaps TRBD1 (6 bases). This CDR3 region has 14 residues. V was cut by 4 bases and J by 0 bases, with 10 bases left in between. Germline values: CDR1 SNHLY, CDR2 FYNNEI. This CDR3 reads CASSVRGNSYEQYF. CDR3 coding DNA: TGTGCCAGCAGTGTTAGGGGGAACTCCTACGAGCAGTACTTC.

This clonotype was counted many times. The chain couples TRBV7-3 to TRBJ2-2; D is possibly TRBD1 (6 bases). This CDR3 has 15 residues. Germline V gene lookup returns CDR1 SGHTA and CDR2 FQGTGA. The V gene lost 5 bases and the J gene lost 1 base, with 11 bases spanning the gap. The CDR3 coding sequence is TGTGCCAGCAGCCCTCCGGGACAGAACACCGGGGAGCTGTTTTTT. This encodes CASSPPGQNTGELFF.

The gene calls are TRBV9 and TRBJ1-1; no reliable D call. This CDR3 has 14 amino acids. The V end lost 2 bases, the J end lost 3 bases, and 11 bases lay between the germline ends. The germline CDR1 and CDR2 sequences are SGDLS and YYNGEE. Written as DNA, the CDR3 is TGTGCCAGCAGCGTTTCCTACGGAGACACTGAAGCTTTCTTT. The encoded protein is CASSVSYGDTEAFF. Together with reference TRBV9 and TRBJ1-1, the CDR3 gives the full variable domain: DSGVTQTPKHLITATGQRVTLRCSPRSGDLSVYWYQQSLDQGLQFLIQYYNGEERAKGNILERFSAQQFPDLHSELNLSSLELGDSALYFCASSVSYGDTEAFFGQGTRLTVV.

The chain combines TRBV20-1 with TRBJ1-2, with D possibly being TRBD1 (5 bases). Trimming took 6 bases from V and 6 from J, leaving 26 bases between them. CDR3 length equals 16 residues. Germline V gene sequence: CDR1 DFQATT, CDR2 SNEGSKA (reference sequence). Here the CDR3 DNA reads TGCAGTGCCAGCCGCGGGGTCACTTCCGGGGACGATGGCTACACCTTC. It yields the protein CSASRGVTSGDDGYTF.

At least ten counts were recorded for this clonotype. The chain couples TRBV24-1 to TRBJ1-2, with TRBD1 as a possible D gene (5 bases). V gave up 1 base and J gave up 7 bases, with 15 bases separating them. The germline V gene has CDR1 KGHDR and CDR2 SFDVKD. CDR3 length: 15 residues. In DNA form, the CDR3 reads TGTGCCACCAGTGATTTAGAGGGGAGCTATTTTGGCTACACCTTC. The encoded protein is CATSDLEGSYFGYTF.